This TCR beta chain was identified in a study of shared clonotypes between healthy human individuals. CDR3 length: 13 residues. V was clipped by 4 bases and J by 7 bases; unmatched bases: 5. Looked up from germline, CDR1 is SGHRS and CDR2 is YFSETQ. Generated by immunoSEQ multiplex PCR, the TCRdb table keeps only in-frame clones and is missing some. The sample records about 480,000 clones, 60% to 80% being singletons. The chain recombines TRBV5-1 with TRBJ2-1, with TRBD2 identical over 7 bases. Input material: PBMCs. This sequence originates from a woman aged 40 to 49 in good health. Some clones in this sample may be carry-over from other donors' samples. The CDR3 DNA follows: TGCGCCAGCAGCCAAGGGAGGGCTAATGAGCAGTTCTTC. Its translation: CASSQGRANEQFF. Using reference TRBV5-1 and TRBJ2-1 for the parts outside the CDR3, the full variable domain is KAGVTQTPRYLIKTRGQQVTLSCSPISGHRSVSWYQQTPGQGLQFLFEYFSETQRNKGNFPGRFSGRQFSNSRSEMNVSTLELGDSALYLCASSQGRANEQFFGPGTRLTVL.